The 31 T cell receptor beta chains below come from one sample, sequenced in a study. From the 5' RACE reads, TCRdb called clonotypes with MiXCR, one entry per CDR3 protein. The sample holds roughly 50,000 distinct CDR3 sequences, around 26% seen once. The sample consisted of tumor-infiltrating naive CD4+ T cells sorted from the breast tumor. Indicated subset: naive CD4+ T cells, CD4+CD45RA+CD25-. These receptors came from a female donor with breast cancer.

The J gene is TRBJ2-3, the V gene TRBV12-3 or TRBV12-4, with 8 nucleotides matching TRBD2. The CDR3 covers 13 residues. V lost 6 bases and J lost 4; bases outside the gene matches: 3. The DNA of the CDR3 is TGTGCCAGCAGCCGGGGACTAGCAGATACGCAGTATTTT. Its protein is CASSRGLADTQYF.

In this sample, this clonotype turned up a few times. This chain connects TRBV7-3 to TRBJ2-5, with D possibly TRBD1 on 6 matching bases. This CDR3 has 15 amino acids. Germline assignment: CDR1 SGHTA and CDR2 FQGTGA. Trimming took off 2 bases at V and 2 bases at J, with 12 bases between the two ends. The CDR3 is CASSLAGTLQETQYF. The DNA of the CDR3 is TGTGCCAGCAGCTTAGCTGGGACACTACAAGAGACCCAGTACTTC. Complete variable domain (other parts from reference TRBV7-3 and TRBJ2-5): GAGVSQTPSNKVTEKGKYVELRCDPISGHTALYWYRQSLGQGPEFLIYFQGTGAADDSGLPNDRFFAVRPEGSVSTLKIQRTERGDSAVYLCASSLAGTLQETQYFGPGTRLLVL.

Turning to this clonotype: A junction boundary mismatches the germline segment, possibly from a read error. The rearrangement uses TRBV20-1 and TRBJ2-3; D ambiguous. The CDR3 runs to 12 residues. Looked up from germline, CDR1 is DFQATT and CDR2 is SNEGSKA (reference sequence). The CDR3 reads CSARINTDTQYF. The CDR3 DNA sequence: TGCAGTGCCCGGATTAACACAGATACGCAGTACTTT.

At least ten counts were recorded for this clonotype. V usage is TRBV20-1 and J usage is TRBJ2-3; tentative D call: TRBD1 (6 bases). CDR1 DFQATT and CDR2 SNEGSKA come from the germline V gene (reference sequence). V lost 5 bases and J 4 bases, leaving 16 bases between the germline ends. The CDR3 runs 14 residues. As DNA, the CDR3 is TGCAGTGCTCACCACAGGGTTGAAGCAGATACGCAGTATTTT. Protein product: CSAHHRVEADTQYF.

This chain joins TRBV7-9 and TRBJ1-5; D uncertain. V lost 5 bases to trimming and J lost 7 bases, with 15 bases between them. CDR3 length: 14 residues. CDR1 is SEHNR and CDR2 is FQNEAQ in the germline V gene (reference sequence). CDR3 DNA sequence: TGTGCCAGCAGCCCTTGGGCCGGTGACCAGCCCCAGCATTTT. Translating gives CASSPWAGDQPQHF. The full variable domain, in which reference TRBV7-9 and TRBJ1-5 provide the parts outside the CDR3, is DTGVSQNPRHKITKRGQNVTFRCDPISEHNRLYWYRQTLGQGPEFLTYFQNEAQLEKSRLLSDRFSAERPKGSFSTLEIQRTEQGDSAMYLCASSPWAGDQPQHFGDGTRLSIL.

The chain joins TRBV11-3 to TRBJ2-2; TRBD1 is a possible D gene (6 bases). Trimming pared 1 base from V and 4 bases from J, leaving 10 bases between. The germline gives CDR1 SGHNT, CDR2 YENEEA. CDR3 length: 15 residues. CDR3 sequence reads: CASSLGGPLTGELFF. CDR3 nucleotide sequence: TGTGCCAGCAGCTTAGGGGGGCCGCTCACCGGGGAGCTGTTTTTT.

Written as DNA, the CDR3 is TGTGCCAGCAGCGTTAACCGGGCCCTCTACAATGAGCAGTTCTTC. Translating gives CASSVNRALYNEQFF. This chain connects TRBV9 to TRBJ2-1, with D hard to call. Germline V gene sequence: CDR1 SGDLS, CDR2 YYNGEE. The CDR3 covers 15 residues. Trimming took off 2 bases at V and 3 bases at J, with 12 bases between the two ends.

This clonotype has a handful of counts. The V gene is TRBV3-1, the J gene TRBJ2-3; 9 bases are a match to TRBD2. The V gene's germline CDR1 is LGHDT and CDR2 YNNKEL (reference sequence). V lost 3 bases to trimming and J lost 3 bases; unmatched junction nucleotides: 4. The CDR3 sequence is 15 residues long. The CDR3 loop reads CASSHGGRDTDTQYF. The CDR3, as DNA: TGTGCCAGCAGCCACGGCGGGAGGGATACAGATACGCAGTATTTT.

This rearrangement joins TRBV11-2 to TRBJ1-1; maybe TRBD1 (5 bases). In germline, CDR1 is SGHAT, CDR2 FQNNGV. With 8 bases removed from V and 1 base from J, the gap between germline ends came to 17 bases. This CDR3 is 15 amino acids long. The CDR3 DNA is TGTGCCAGCCGGATACGGGGCAGGTCGAACACTGAAGCTTTCTTT. It specifies CASRIRGRSNTEAFF.

The chain has TRBV5-1 and TRBJ2-3; 8 bases are a match to TRBD2. The V gene's germline CDR1 is SGHRS and CDR2 YFSETQ. The junction had 16 bases not matched to a gene; V was cut back by 4 bases and J by 0 bases. This CDR3 has 19 amino acids. The CDR3 reads CASSPGRRGGAPSTDTQYF. CDR3 DNA sequence: TGCGCCAGCAGCCCCGGCCGCCGGGGGGGAGCACCTAGCACAGATACGCAGTATTTT.

V usage is TRBV27 and J usage is TRBJ2-1, with TRBD2 identical over 13 bases. With 3 bases clipped from V and 15 bases from J, the junction kept 8 bases outside the gene matches. CDR3 length: 14 amino acids. Looked up from germline, CDR1 is MNHEY and CDR2 is SMNVEV (reference sequence). CDR3 amino acids: CASSFPGTSGIVFF. As DNA, the CDR3 is TGTGCCAGCAGTTTCCCCGGGACTAGCGGGATCGTGTTCTTC.

This clonotype was found a few times. The chain combines TRBV5-1 with TRBJ1-6, with no clear D. Germline CDR1 and CDR2: SGHRS and YFSETQ. With 0 bases removed from V and 7 bases from J, the gap between germline ends came to 14 bases. The CDR3 sequence is 16 residues long. CDR3 DNA: TGCGCCAGCAGCTTGGGGGAATTGGGAGTCAATTCACCCCTCCACTTT. Translation gives CASSLGELGVNSPLHF.

This clonotype has just one count. This sequence joins TRBV6-6 and TRBJ2-3, with TRBD1 as a possible D gene (6 bases). CDR3 length equals 14 residues. V shed 7 bases and J shed 6 bases, with 17 bases lying between them. Per germline, CDR1 MNHNY and CDR2 SVGAGI (reference sequence). The CDR3 loop is CASKQGPGLDTQYF. The CDR3 DNA is TGTGCCAGCAAACAGGGTCCAGGTCTGGATACGCAGTATTTT.

This clonotype was detected a few times. This chain connects TRBV12-3 or TRBV12-4 to TRBJ1-5, with 7 positions matching TRBD1. J lost 5 bases, V lost 6 bases, and 7 bases had no gene match. The CDR3 totals 14 residues. CDR3 in amino acids: CASRAQGGHQPQHF. The DNA for the CDR3 is TGTGCCAGCAGAGCGCAGGGGGGCCATCAGCCCCAGCATTTT.

The table lists this clonotype with a count of one. The chain carries TRBV7-9 and TRBJ1-1; weak D call: TRBD1 (5 bases). The J call is in doubt because the DNA end fits TRBJ2-3 better. Germline V gene data show CDR1 as SEHNR and CDR2 as FQNEAQ (reference sequence). CDR3 length: 16 amino acids. The chain's CDR3 is CASSKNIWQAGDTQYF. CDR3 bases: TGTGCCAGCAGCAAAAACATTTGGCAGGCAGGGGATACGCAGTATTTT.

This clonotype was detected a few times. This sequence joins TRBV4-2 and TRBJ2-3; D not resolved. This CDR3 is built from 13 residues. Germline V lookup: CDR1 LGHNA, CDR2 YNFKEQ. Trimming stripped 0 bases from V and 6 bases from J, with 7 bases between. The CDR3 loop reads CASSQDKGDTQYF. The CDR3 nucleotides are TGTGCCAGCAGCCAAGATAAGGGCGATACGCAGTATTTT.

About this clonotype itself: The CDR3 end shows no conserved phenylalanine or tryptophan, and so a read error is likely. Because the CDR3's place on the DNA is in doubt, the DNA is left out and the CDR3 is given as listed by TCRdb. The CDR3: CSVAGQGRLETQHV. The chain is built from TRBV29-1 and TRBJ2-5; TRBD1 is the table's D call, not checked against the DNA. CDR1 is SQVTM and CDR2 is ANQGSEA in the germline V gene. 14 amino acids form the CDR3, both terminal residues included.

The table lists this clonotype with a few counts. The rearrangement links TRBV3-1 to TRBJ1-2; D might be TRBD1 (5 bases). Germline CDR1 and CDR2: LGHDT and YNNKEL (reference sequence). This CDR3 is built from 14 residues. Between the trimmed V and J ends, which lost 0 bases and 6 bases, there was a span of 11 bases. The CDR3 loop reads CASSQDLETDGYTF. The CDR3 bases are TGTGCCAGCAGCCAAGATCTAGAGACAGATGGCTACACCTTC.

This clonotype was counted only a few times. This chain uses TRBV5-1 with TRBJ1-1; maybe TRBD1 (5 bases). V lost 4 bases and J lost 7, with 20 bases in between. Per the germline V gene, CDR1 is SGHRS and CDR2 is YFSETQ. CDR3 length: 15 residues. This CDR3 reads CASSPRTGPLSEAFF. In DNA, the CDR3 is TGCGCCAGCAGCCCGAGGACGGGGCCGCTTAGTGAAGCTTTCTTT.

This sequence joins TRBV27 and TRBJ2-6; 9 bases are a match to TRBD1. The CDR3 totals 18 residues. The germline V gene has CDR1 MNHEY and CDR2 SMNVEV (reference sequence). J gave up 2 bases and V 8 bases, and 13 bases lay outside the gene matches. CDR3: CASSSGTGLGPGANVLTF. CDR3 coding DNA: TGTGCCAGCTCATCCGGGACAGGGCTTGGTCCTGGGGCCAACGTCCTGACTTTC.

This clonotype has only a few counts. This sequence joins TRBV10-2 and TRBJ2-2; weak D call: TRBD1 (6 bases). The CDR3 covers 11 residues. Germline CDR1 and CDR2: WSHSY and SAAADI. Between the trimmed V and J ends, which lost 6 bases and 7 bases, there was a span of 6 bases. Here the CDR3 DNA reads TGCGCCAGCAGGGACAGCGGGGAGCTGTTTTTT. Protein sequence: CASRDSGELFF.

This clonotype was seen a few times. The CDR3 reads CASIRDSVSGNTIYF. Written as DNA, the CDR3 is TGTGCCAGCATTCGGGACTCCGTCTCTGGAAACACCATATATTTT. The rearrangement joins TRBV21-1 to TRBJ1-3. TRBV21-1 is described as a pseudogene. The CDR3 consists of 15 residues.

This clonotype was observed a single time. Because the CDR3 is missing its conserved closing phenylalanine or tryptophan, this is likely a read error. The chain recombines TRBV5-5 with TRBJ1-2, with D maybe TRBD1 (5 bases). This CDR3 has 13 amino acids. The V end was cut by 2 bases, the J end by 3 bases, with 8 bases between. Germline values: CDR1 SGHKS, CDR2 YYEKEE (reference sequence). The CDR3 protein is CASSFIGDYGYTV. In DNA, the CDR3 is TGTGCCAGCAGCTTTATAGGGGACTATGGCTACACCGTC.

CDR3 nucleotides: TGTGCCAGCAGTTACCGACGAGTGGTAGGGGAGCGAGCTGGGGCCAACGTCCTGACTTTC. Its protein is CASSYRRVVGERAGANVLTF. The V call is TRBV6-6, the J call TRBJ2-6, with D perhaps TRBD1 or TRBD2 (5 bases each). This CDR3 region has 20 residues. The V gene's germline CDR1 is MNHNY and CDR2 SVGAGI (reference sequence). V was trimmed by 2 bases and J by 2 bases, leaving 22 bases between them.

In its sample, this clonotype was seen a few times. The chain couples TRBV12-3 or TRBV12-4 to TRBJ1-6; TRBD1 aligns across 9 bases. CDR3 length: 14 residues. V lost 3 bases and J lost 9; bases outside the gene matches: 3. The CDR3 region has the DNA TGTGCCAGCAGTTTGACAGGGGGAGGTTCACCCCTCCACTTT. This gives the protein CASSLTGGGSPLHF.

This clonotype was found many times. V is TRBV20-1 and J is TRBJ2-7, with 7 bases fitting TRBD1. Germline V gene lookup returns CDR1 DFQATT and CDR2 SNEGSKA (reference sequence). With V trimmed by 3 bases and J by 2 bases, 4 bases remained unmatched. The CDR3 loop spans 13 amino acids. CDR3 loop: CSASRDSTYEQYF. CDR3 DNA sequence: TGCAGTGCTAGTCGGGACAGCACCTACGAGCAGTACTTC.

There are a few counts of this clonotype. V and J are TRBV4-2 and TRBJ2-5; D might be TRBD2 (6 bases). This CDR3 has 15 residues. CDR1 is LGHNA and CDR2 is YNFKEQ in the germline V gene. Trimming shortened V by 1 base and J by 2 bases, and 11 bases separated the two germline ends. Here the CDR3 DNA reads TGTGCCAGCAGCCAAGCTGAGGGGAGGCAAGAGACCCAGTACTTC. Residues: CASSQAEGRQETQYF.

This clonotype was counted a single time. V and J are TRBV6-2 or TRBV6-3 and TRBJ2-5; D is perhaps TRBD1 (5 bases). Trimming stripped 1 base from V and 2 bases from J, with 26 bases between. In germline, CDR1 is MNHEY, CDR2 SVGEGT. The CDR3 is made up of 20 amino acids. Here the CDR3 reads CASSYYQAPEFAGLQETQYF. DNA of the CDR3: TGTGCCAGCAGTTACTATCAGGCGCCCGAGTTCGCAGGGCTGCAAGAGACCCAGTACTTC.

Remarks on this clonotype: One junction end does not reproduce the germline sequence, and a read error may be involved. This chain joins TRBV15 and TRBJ1-1; D ambiguous. The CDR3 is 14 residues long. Germline V CDR1 and CDR2: LNHNV, YYDKDF (reference sequence). CDR3 bases: TGTGCCACCAGCAGAGATGGGGTGAACACTGAAGCTTGCTTT. This encodes CATSRDGVNTEACF.

The V and J genes are TRBV3-1 and TRBJ1-1; D remains unclear. The V end was cut by 3 bases, the J end by 4 bases, with 15 bases between. CDR3 length: 15 amino acids. Germline CDR1 and CDR2: LGHDT and YNNKEL (reference sequence). The CDR3 coding sequence is TGTGCCAGCAGCCACGGAGCCCCACGGGGCACTGAAGCTTTCTTT. Protein product: CASSHGAPRGTEAFF.

The rearrangement links TRBV6-2 or TRBV6-3 to TRBJ2-7; D unresolved. The CDR3 is 13 residues long. The ends were cut back, 5 bases at V and 1 base at J, with 9 bases in the middle. Germline loops: CDR1 MNHEY, CDR2 SVGEGT. CDR3 sequence reads: CASSLTVSYEQYF. In nucleotides, the CDR3 is TGTGCCAGCAGTCTGACTGTGTCCTACGAGCAGTACTTC.